A few counts support the clone carrying this T cell receptor beta chain. Its antigen is not known. This entry comes from a study of cytomegalovirus exposure and HLA in healthy donors. Findings and limits, study-wide: According to an earlier analysis, most TCR beta V segments yielded productive rearrangements about 87% or about 30% of the time.

Primers: 60 Vbeta forward and 13 Jbeta reverse. TCRdb's copy holds only in-frame clones and misses some; the assay was immunoSEQ multiplex PCR. This sample carries some 96,000 clones, 60% to 80% of them seen once, and the ten largest clones take under 4%. Germline V gives CDR1 SGHRS, CDR2 YFSETQ. Losses at the gene ends were 4 bases for V and 4 bases for J; bases not matched to a gene: 11. The CDR3 is made up of 17 amino acids. V and J are TRBV5-1 and TRBJ1-1, with 12 bases that match TRBD1. Specimen: PBMCs. The clonotype originates from a man aged 55 to 69 in good health and CMV-seronegative. The CDR3 nucleotides read TGCGCCAGCAGCCTGGACGCGGGACAGGGGGCCGGCACTGAAGCTTTCTTT. This translates into CASSLDAGQGAGTEAFF.